These 26 T cell receptor beta chains share one sample of origin, sequenced in a study of synovial regulatory T cells in juvenile arthritis. TCRdb's copy holds only in-frame clones and misses some; the assay was immunoSEQ multiplex PCR. The specimen's table records around 10,000 clones. The source material was Treg cells from blood. Described subset: remaining (HLA-DR-negative) circulating blood Treg cells. These receptors came from a donor between 2 and 29 years old with juvenile idiopathic arthritis.

The chain is built from TRBV18 and TRBJ1-6; without DNA, the TCRdb call of TRBD1 cannot be checked. The CDR3 sequence is 15 residues long. No DNA is listed. CDR1 and CDR2 (germline): KGHSH, LQKENI. The CDR3 region is CASSPQGADNSPLHF.

This rearrangement joins TRBV4-1 to TRBJ1-2; TCRdb's D call of TRBD1 is untestable without DNA. This CDR3 contains 14 residues. No DNA accompanies this entry. Germline assignment: CDR1 MGHRA and CDR2 YSYEKL. Here the CDR3 reads CASSRGATGIGYTF.

The genes are TRBV10-2 and TRBJ2-6. Germline V lookup: CDR1 WSHSY, CDR2 SAAADI. The CDR3 loop spans 12 amino acids. No nucleotide data were recorded. This CDR3 is CASWSGANVLTF.

CDR3: CASEGVGELFF. The V gene is TRBV5-1, the J gene TRBJ2-2; as DNA is missing, the TRBD1 call by TCRdb cannot be tested. The CDR3 is 11 amino acids. Only the protein is available. CDR1 is SGHRS and CDR2 is YFSETQ in the germline V gene.

The chain employs TRBV6-5 and TRBJ2-7; there is no DNA to check the TCRdb D call of TRBD1. This CDR3 is 15 amino acids long. A DNA sequence was not provided. Germline assignment: CDR1 MNHEY and CDR2 SVGAGI. The CDR3 sequence: CAATRRAGQGVEQYF.

The V gene is TRBV29-1, the J gene TRBJ2-7; there is no DNA to check the TCRdb D call of TRBD2. Germline lookup yields CDR1 SQVTM and CDR2 ANQGSEA. CDR3 length: 12 residues. Nucleotide data are not available. This CDR3 reads CSVRTGGYEQYF.

The J gene is TRBJ1-3, the V gene TRBV18. CDR3 length equals 13 residues. No DNA is listed. Germline CDR1 is KGHSH and CDR2 is LQKENI. CDR3 sequence reads: CASSPPLSNTIYF.

The V and J genes are TRBV6-4 and TRBJ1-2. This CDR3 is built from 14 residues. DNA is not recorded here. Germline assignment: CDR1 MRHNA and CDR2 SNTAGT. The CDR3: CASSTQAESYGYTF.

V usage is TRBV5-1 and J usage is TRBJ1-5; the D gene TCRdb calls, TRBD1, cannot be checked with no DNA. This CDR3 region has 15 residues. No DNA accompanies this entry. Germline CDR1 and CDR2: SGHRS and YFSETQ. The CDR3 sequence: CASSLGQGNGQPQHF.

This chain connects TRBV19 to TRBJ1-2; TCRdb outputs TRBD1, but without DNA this stays unchecked. Germline CDR1 and CDR2: LNHDA and SQIVND (reference sequence). This CDR3 region has 11 residues. The nucleotide record is missing. This CDR3 reads CASRLADGYTF.

This chain links TRBV6-5 with TRBJ1-2. Germline V gives CDR1 MNHEY, CDR2 SVGAGI. There are 13 residues in the CDR3. The coding DNA is unavailable. The CDR3 sequence: CASSYSDGMGYTF.

The rearrangement links TRBV10-3 to TRBJ1-2; TCRdb's D call of TRBD1 is untestable without DNA. The CDR3 covers 13 residues. No DNA has been recorded. Germline V CDR1 and CDR2: ENHRY, SYGVKD. Here the CDR3 reads CAISDRASYGYTF.

The chain carries TRBV14 and TRBJ1-6; as DNA is missing, the TRBD1 call by TCRdb cannot be tested. Germline loops: CDR1 SGHDN, CDR2 FVKESK. This CDR3 has 18 residues. No nucleotide data were recorded. CDR3 loop: CASSQDLLGQGRNSPLHF. The variable domain in full, with the rest retrieved from reference TRBV14 and TRBJ1-6, is EAGVTQFPSHSVIEKGQTVTLRCDPISGHDNLYWYRRVMGKEIKFLLHFVKESKQDESGMPNNRFLAERTGGTYSTLKVQPAELEDSGVYFCASSQDLLGQGRNSPLHFGNGTRLTVT.

The chain joins TRBV6-1 to TRBJ2-2; TCRdb outputs TRBD1, but without DNA this stays unchecked. The length of the CDR3 is 14 residues. The DNA is unrecorded. Per germline, CDR1 MNHNS and CDR2 SASEGT. The CDR3 spells CASSPGTNTGELFF.

The chain joins TRBV11-2 to TRBJ1-3; TCRdb calls TRBD1, which cannot be checked without DNA. CDR1 SGHAT and CDR2 FQNNGV come from the germline V gene. This CDR3 contains 14 residues. The record lacks a DNA sequence. CDR3 amino acids: CASSRGGAGNTIYF.

The rearrangement uses TRBV19 and TRBJ1-4. Germline V gene lookup returns CDR1 LNHDA and CDR2 SQIVND (reference sequence). This CDR3 is built from 14 residues. The DNA is not on file. Here the CDR3 reads CASSMGGFEEKLFF.

The chain employs TRBV6-6 and TRBJ1-2; TCRdb calls TRBD1, which cannot be checked without DNA. Germline CDR1 MNHNY, CDR2 SVGAGI (reference sequence). The CDR3 consists of 14 residues. The record lacks a DNA sequence. CDR3 in amino acids: CASSYYSSNYGYTF.

The chain employs TRBV19 and TRBJ1-3. Germline V gene lookup returns CDR1 LNHDA and CDR2 SQIVND (reference sequence). The CDR3 consists of 13 residues. DNA for this receptor is not on file. CDR3 sequence: CASSIGGGNTIYF.

This chain connects TRBV5-1 to TRBJ2-7; the D call of TRBD1 rests on TCRdb alone, since no DNA is present to check it. The CDR3 contains 13 residues. There is no recorded DNA. The germline V gene encodes CDR1 SGHRS and CDR2 YFSETQ. CDR3 sequence reads: CASSVSPSYEQYF.

The genes are TRBV2 and TRBJ1-4; TCRdb's D call, TRBD1, is unchecked because there is no DNA. The CDR3 length is 13 residues. A DNA sequence was not provided. Germline V gives CDR1 SNHLY, CDR2 FYNNEI. CDR3 in amino acids: CASRPGGTEKLFF.

J is TRBJ2-1 and V is TRBV5-1; checking the TCRdb D call of TRBD1 is not possible without DNA. This CDR3 spans 11 amino acids. This entry has no DNA. Germline CDR1 is SGHRS and CDR2 is YFSETQ. CDR3 protein: CASSSTGLQFF.

The V call is TRBV21-1, the J call TRBJ1-5. TRBV21-1 is annotated as a pseudogene. The CDR3 length is 19 residues. The DNA is not on file. CDR3 residues: CASSKEEVALCLRNQPQHF.

CDR3 sequence: CATTRGGNYGYTF. The chain carries TRBV10-3 and TRBJ1-2. Germline V gene data show CDR1 as ENHRY and CDR2 as SYGVKD. The CDR3 runs to 13 residues. DNA is not on record.

The chain uses TRBV18 and TRBJ2-7; TCRdb calls TRBD1, which cannot be checked without DNA. Looked up from germline, CDR1 is KGHSH and CDR2 is LQKENI. The CDR3 is 18 residues long. The DNA is unrecorded. This CDR3 reads CASSPSSPWGLRPYEQYF.

The V call is TRBV28, the J call TRBJ2-7; TCRdb picks TRBD2, but there is no DNA to check that call. The germline CDR1 and CDR2 sequences are MDHEN and SYDVKM. CDR3 size: 14 residues. The record lacks a DNA sequence. The CDR3 spells CASSLGGSINEQYF.

The V gene is TRBV6-6, the J gene TRBJ2-1; TCRdb outputs TRBD2, but without DNA this stays unchecked. Germline CDR1 reads MNHNY; CDR2 reads SVGAGI (reference sequence). This CDR3 contains 15 residues. This entry has no DNA. The CDR3 here is CASSRPSSSYNEQFF.